These 32 T cell receptor beta chains share one sample of origin, sequenced in a study of T cell repertoires in cytomegalovirus infection. From the reads, TCRdb called clonotypes with MiXCR, one entry per CDR3 protein. The top ten clones hold 55% to 70% of a sample with approximately 220,000 distinct CDR3 sequences, around 35% of them seen once. The antigens for these receptors are not known. The specimen comprised CD8+ T cells from cultured PBMCs, sampled from culture after CMV antigen stimulation. The receptor source for this set is a human donor in good health (CMV status not recorded). Some clones in this sample may be carry-over from other donors' samples.

The chain combines TRBV19 with TRBJ1-1, with TRBD1 identical over 7 bases. The CDR3 spans 17 residues. After removal of 3 bases from V and 0 bases from J, the junction contained 10 bases not matched to a gene. Germline CDR1 is LNHDA and CDR2 is SQIVND (reference sequence). DNA for the CDR3: TGTGCCAGTAGTATCGACAGGGTCCGGGGGGTGAACACTGAAGCTTTCTTT. It specifies CASSIDRVRGVNTEAFF.

This clonotype was observed a single time. This chain links TRBV29-1 with TRBJ2-2; 11 bases line up with TRBD1. The CDR3 is made up of 14 amino acids. Trimming removed 4 bases from V and 5 bases from J; junction bases left unmatched: 3. The germline gives CDR1 SQVTM, CDR2 ANQGSEA. CDR3 in amino acids: CSVAGTGGTGELFF. Written as DNA, the CDR3 is TGCAGCGTTGCCGGGACAGGGGGGACCGGGGAGCTGTTTTTT.

CDR3 region: CASRPGLAGGLSTDTQYF. CDR3 nucleotide sequence: TGTGCCAGCAGACCGGGACTAGCGGGGGGCCTTAGCACAGATACGCAGTATTTT. The chain joins TRBV27 to TRBJ2-3, with 15 nucleotides matching TRBD2. V shed 6 bases and J 0 bases; nucleotides not matched to a gene: 7. Germline V gives CDR1 MNHEY, CDR2 SMNVEV (reference sequence). The CDR3 covers 18 residues.

This chain connects TRBV27 to TRBJ2-5; 11 nucleotides match TRBD2. Germline CDR1 MNHEY, CDR2 SMNVEV (reference sequence). The CDR3 loop spans 15 amino acids. The trim removed 1 base at V and 5 bases at J, leaving 3 bases unmatched. CDR3 sequence reads: CASSLLAGGPETQYF. The CDR3 bases are TGTGCCAGCAGTTTATTAGCGGGAGGGCCGGAGACCCAGTACTTC.

This clonotype was seen only once. The rearrangement links TRBV11-2 to TRBJ2-2, with D maybe TRBD2 (6 bases). CDR1 SGHAT and CDR2 FQNNGV come from the germline V gene. The CDR3 consists of 13 residues. The V and J ends lost 4 bases and 7 bases respectively, with 10 bases between them. The CDR3 sequence: CASSSGDGGELFF. The CDR3 DNA follows: TGTGCCAGCAGCTCGGGGGACGGCGGGGAGCTGTTTTTT. Combining the CDR3 with reference TRBV11-2 and TRBJ2-2 gives the whole variable domain EAGVAQSPRYKIIEKRQSVAFWCNPISGHATLYWYQQILGQGPKLLIQFQNNGVVDDSQLPKDRFSAERLKGVDSTLKIQPAKLEDSAVYLCASSSGDGGELFFGEGSRLTVL.

This clonotype was counted many times. This chain joins TRBV7-8 and TRBJ2-1, with 9 bases lining up with TRBD2. The V segment lost 4 bases and the J segment 8 bases; nucleotides outside the gene matches: 6. The CDR3 extends over 14 amino acids. Germline V gene sequence: CDR1 SGHVS, CDR2 FQNEAQ. In DNA form, the CDR3 reads TGTGCCAGCAGCTCCCTTAGCGGGAGAGATGAGCAGTTCTTC. Its protein is CASSSLSGRDEQFF. The full variable domain, in which reference TRBV7-8 and TRBJ2-1 provide the parts outside the CDR3, is GAGVSQSPRYKVAKRGQDVALRCDPISGHVSLFWYQQALGQGPEFLTYFQNEAQLDKSGLPSDRFFAERPEGSVSTLKIQRTQQEDSAVYLCASSSLSGRDEQFFGPGTRLTVL.

This clonotype was detected a few times. The CDR3 region has the DNA TGTGCCAGCAGTGACCGCTACGGGGAAAATGAGCAGTTCTTC. It translates to CASSDRYGENEQFF. The genes are TRBV6-4 and TRBJ2-1, with TRBD2 as a possible D gene (5 bases). Between the trimmed V and J ends, which lost 2 bases and 7 bases, there was a span of 12 bases. CDR1 and CDR2 from the germline V gene are MRHNA and SNTAGT. The CDR3 consists of 14 residues.

As for this clonotype: A junction boundary mismatches the germline segment, possibly from a read error. The chain links TRBV11-2 to TRBJ2-7; D may be TRBD1 (5 bases). The CDR3 is 13 amino acids. Germline assignment: CDR1 SGHAT and CDR2 FQNNGV. CDR3 protein: CAGSTSRQYEQYF. Here the CDR3 DNA reads TGTGCCGGCAGCACCTCACGACAGTACGAGCAGTACTTC.

This clonotype was detected a few times. The chain joins TRBV6-6 to TRBJ2-4; D may be TRBD1 (5 bases). V was shortened by 4 bases and J by 2 bases, with 9 bases between the two germline ends. The CDR3 has 14 residues. Germline CDR1 is MNHNY and CDR2 is SVGAGI (reference sequence). The CDR3 DNA sequence: TGTGCCAGCAGTTCCGACAGACCCAAAAACATTCAGTACTTC. Protein: CASSSDRPKNIQYF.

The chain employs TRBV6-1 and TRBJ2-2, with 7 bases matching TRBD1. The CDR3 consists of 17 residues. The V gene's germline CDR1 is MNHNS and CDR2 SASEGT. V gave up 4 bases and J gave up 2 bases; unmatched junction bases: 10. The CDR3 sequence is CASSAPTGTVNTGELFF. CDR3 DNA sequence: TGTGCCAGCAGTGCTCCAACCGGGACAGTTAACACCGGGGAGCTGTTTTTT.

This chain connects TRBV5-1 to TRBJ1-1, with unresolved D. CDR3 length equals 14 residues. The germline V gene has CDR1 SGHRS and CDR2 YFSETQ. The V and J ends lost 0 bases and 5 bases respectively, with 11 bases between them. CDR3 nucleotides: TGCGCCAGCAGCTTGGCCTGGGCCTATACTGAAGCTTTCTTT. Translating gives CASSLAWAYTEAFF.

The J gene is TRBJ1-5, the V gene TRBV19, with TRBD1 matching 9 bases. The germline V gene encodes CDR1 LNHDA and CDR2 SQIVND (reference sequence). The length of the CDR3 is 16 residues. With V trimmed by 4 bases and J by 12 bases, 16 bases remained unmatched. In nucleotides, the CDR3 is TGTGCCAGTAGTACGAAAAGGGGGGACAGGGAGCTTAACCAGCATTTT. Translating it yields CASSTKRGDRELNQHF. Filled out from reference TRBV19 and TRBJ1-5, the complete variable domain reads DGGITQSPKYLFRKEGQNVTLSCEQNLNHDAMYWYRQDPGQGLRLIYYSQIVNDFQKGDIAEGYSVSREKKESFPLTVTSAQKNPTAFYLCASSTKRGDRELNQHFGDGTRLSIL.

The chain uses TRBV3-1 and TRBJ2-7; TRBD2 might be the D (6 bases). The V gene lost 4 bases and the J gene lost 6 bases, with 16 bases spanning the gap. The CDR3 totals 14 residues. Looked up from germline, CDR1 is LGHDT and CDR2 is YNNKEL (reference sequence). CDR3 amino acids: CASSPWEAQGEQYF. Here the CDR3 DNA reads TGTGCCAGCAGCCCTTGGGAGGCCCAAGGCGAGCAGTACTTC.

This clonotype was seen a few times. This chain joins TRBV12-3 or TRBV12-4 and TRBJ2-1, with 9 positions matching TRBD2. The ends lost 5 bases at V and 4 bases at J; junction bases unmatched: 9. This CDR3 is built from 16 residues. The CDR3 nucleotides are TGTGCCAGCAGTCCGAGCGGGGGGAGCCTTTACAATGAGCAGTTCTTC. Translating it yields CASSPSGGSLYNEQFF.

The rearrangement links TRBV13 to TRBJ1-2; no firm D call. Looked up from germline, CDR1 is PRHDT and CDR2 is FYEKMQ (reference sequence). V lost 0 bases, J lost 8 bases, and 19 bases lay in between. This CDR3 contains 16 residues. The CDR3 reads CASSLGLEQTFQGYTF. DNA of the CDR3: TGTGCCAGCAGCTTAGGGCTGGAACAGACGTTTCAGGGCTACACCTTC.

The chain links TRBV7-9 to TRBJ2-3; D might be TRBD2 (5 bases). V was cut by 4 bases and J by 4 bases, with 18 bases left in between. The CDR3 is 16 residues long. The germline CDR1 and CDR2 sequences are SEHNR and FQNEAQ (reference sequence). CDR3: CASSSPGGGVADTQYF. The CDR3 region has the DNA TGTGCCAGCAGCTCACCCGGAGGTGGGGTTGCAGATACGCAGTATTTT. The whole variable domain, remainder taken from reference TRBV7-9 and TRBJ2-3, is DTGVSQNPRHKITKRGQNVTFRCDPISEHNRLYWYRQTLGQGPEFLTYFQNEAQLEKSRLLSDRFSAERPKGSFSTLEIQRTEQGDSAMYLCASSSPGGGVADTQYFGPGTRLTVL.

The chain uses TRBV11-2 and TRBJ2-7, with no clear D. Between the trimmed V and J ends, which lost 4 bases and 2 bases, there was a span of 6 bases. Germline CDR1 reads SGHAT; CDR2 reads FQNNGV. The CDR3 has 12 residues. The CDR3 bases are TGTGCCAGCAGCTCCTCAACCTACGAGCAGTACTTC. Amino acids: CASSSSTYEQYF.

The table lists this clonotype with a few counts. The rearrangement joins TRBV7-2 to TRBJ1-4, with D uncertain. The V gene's germline CDR1 is SGHTA and CDR2 FQGNSA. This CDR3 spans 14 amino acids. Trimming cost V 5 bases and J 5 bases, with 12 bases left between them. The CDR3 region has the DNA TGTGCCAGCAGCCAGTCGGCTTTCAATGAAAAACTGTTTTTT. It is translated as CASSQSAFNEKLFF.

The chain has TRBV9 and TRBJ1-5; weak D call: TRBD1 (5 bases). V was shortened by 2 bases and J by 2 bases, with 5 bases between the two germline ends. This CDR3 region has 13 residues. Germline CDR1 SGDLS, CDR2 YYNGEE. CDR3 in DNA: TGTGCCAGCAGCGTGGGACGCAATCAGCCCCAGCATTTT. The encoded protein is CASSVGRNQPQHF.

The chain employs TRBV4-1 and TRBJ1-5; 7 bases are shared with TRBD1. The germline V gene encodes CDR1 MGHRA and CDR2 YSYEKL. Trimming took 2 bases from V and 5 from J; bases not matched to a gene: 6. The CDR3 is 15 amino acids. CDR3 protein: CASSQNRGFDQPQHF. The CDR3, as DNA: TGCGCCAGCAGCCAAAACAGGGGCTTCGATCAGCCCCAGCATTTT.

The chain has TRBV11-2 and TRBJ2-1; 9 nucleotides match TRBD1. This CDR3 is 15 amino acids long. The germline V gene encodes CDR1 SGHAT and CDR2 FQNNGV. Germline trimming cut 5 bases from V and 3 bases from J; bases unmatched to any gene: 5. For the CDR3, the DNA is TGTGCCAGCAGCCCTCGACAGGGGGTCTACAATGAGCAGTTCTTC. This sequence encodes CASSPRQGVYNEQFF.

The rearrangement links TRBV6-5 to TRBJ2-7, with TRBD1 as a possible D gene (5 bases). The CDR3 loop spans 14 amino acids. CDR1 is MNHEY and CDR2 is SVGAGI in the germline V gene. V was pared by 2 bases and J by 6 bases, with 14 bases between. The CDR3 DNA is TGTGCCAGCAGTTACATTGGCAGGGAAGGCGAGCAGTACTTC. As protein: CASSYIGREGEQYF.

The chain couples TRBV6-8 to TRBJ2-7, with 14 bases fitting TRBD2. Germline CDR1 reads MNHGY; CDR2 reads SAAAGT. The CDR3 runs to 15 residues. The V segment lost 5 bases and the J segment 1 base; nucleotides outside the gene matches: 1. The CDR3, as DNA: TGTGCCAGCAGTGGACTAGCGGGGGGTTCCTACGAGCAGTACTTC. It codes for CASSGLAGGSYEQYF.

The gene calls are TRBV7-3 and TRBJ2-3, with D possibly being TRBD2 (6 bases). The CDR3 runs 15 residues. V gave up 3 bases and J gave up 4 bases, with 14 bases separating them. Germline V gene lookup returns CDR1 SGHTA and CDR2 FQGTGA. The CDR3 DNA follows: TGTGCCAGCAGCTTGAGAGTCCGCGGGGCAGATACGCAGTATTTT. Translation: CASSLRVRGADTQYF.

The CDR3 spells CASSERIDNEQFF. As DNA, the CDR3 is TGTGCCAGCAGTGAACGTATAGACAATGAGCAGTTCTTC. This chain connects TRBV25-1 to TRBJ2-1; D not resolved. CDR1 is MGHDK, CDR2 SYGVNS, per germline. The germline V and J ends were trimmed by 2 bases and 5 bases, with 7 bases remaining between them. The length of the CDR3 is 13 residues.

This rearrangement joins TRBV11-1 to TRBJ1-1; no clear D. The germline CDR1 and CDR2 sequences are SGHAT and FQDESV (reference sequence). V lost 4 bases, J lost 3 bases, and 21 bases lay in between. This CDR3 spans 17 amino acids. The CDR3 sequence: CASSSRTGEEGYTEAFF. The CDR3 coding sequence is TGTGCCAGCAGCTCAAGGACCGGGGAGGAGGGTTACACTGAAGCTTTCTTT.

The sample holds a few counts of this clonotype. J is TRBJ2-3 and V is TRBV7-3, with a weak D call TRBD2 (5 bases). Per germline, CDR1 SGHTA and CDR2 FQGTGA. The CDR3 covers 14 residues. Between the trimmed V and J ends, which lost 6 bases and 0 bases, there was a span of 10 bases. CDR3 coding DNA: TGTGCCAGCAGTTTCACGGGGAGCACAGATACGCAGTATTTT. Its protein is CASSFTGSTDTQYF.

This clonotype came up a few times. This sequence joins TRBV4-1 and TRBJ2-2; TRBD1 aligns across 7 bases. Trimming at V came to 6 bases and at J to 6 bases, leaving 7 bases not matched to a gene. In germline, CDR1 is MGHRA, CDR2 YSYEKL. The CDR3 consists of 14 residues. CDR3 amino acids: CASRATGTAGELFF. The CDR3 DNA is TGCGCCAGCAGGGCCACCGGGACAGCCGGGGAGCTGTTTTTT.

This clonotype was counted only a few times. The V and J genes are TRBV24-1 and TRBJ2-1; D ambiguous. The germline gives CDR1 KGHDR, CDR2 SFDVKD. CDR3 length: 13 amino acids. The germline V and J ends were trimmed by 9 bases and 0 bases, with 8 bases remaining between them. The CDR3, as DNA: TGTGCCACCTCATCCAGCTCCTACAATGAGCAGTTCTTC. It specifies CATSSSSYNEQFF.

As for this clonotype: A much more abundant neighbour one base away suggests this may be a read error. This rearrangement joins TRBV7-2 to TRBJ2-1, with D perhaps matching TRBD2 (7 bases). Germline V CDR1 and CDR2: SGHTA, FQGNSA. The CDR3 sequence is 18 residues long. With 6 bases removed from V and 8 bases from J, the gap between germline ends came to 29 bases. The CDR3 is CASRSRAYMGGPGDEQFF. Written as DNA, the CDR3 is TGTGCCAGCAGATCACGCGCTTATATGGGGGGGCCTGGAGATGAGCAGTTCTTC.

The V and J genes are TRBV12-3 or TRBV12-4 and TRBJ2-3, with no clear D. This CDR3 is built from 13 residues. V shed 8 bases and J shed 3 bases, with 12 bases lying between them. In DNA, the CDR3 is TGTGCCAGCGCAAACTTATTGACAGATACGCAGTATTTT. Protein sequence: CASANLLTDTQYF.

The rearrangement links TRBV27 to TRBJ2-7; D is perhaps TRBD1 or TRBD2 (5 bases each). Trimming shortened V by 3 bases and J by 3 bases, and 12 bases separated the two germline ends. Germline V CDR1 and CDR2: MNHEY, SMNVEV (reference sequence). The CDR3 has 14 amino acids. The CDR3 bases are TGTGCCAGCAGTTTTGGGACGGTTAGCTACGAGCAGTACTTC. This sequence encodes CASSFGTVSYEQYF.